What follows is one TCR beta chain and its context. Its matching antigen is unknown. This sample was taken from a study of blood T cells in healthy people across ages. Whole-study results and caveats: Researchers judged that diversity estimates from one million T cells fell short of true values. Across samples, TCR beta diversity tracked strongly with naive T cell percentage.

This CDR3 region has 14 residues. Germline V CDR1 and CDR2: ENHRY, SYGVKD. V was cut by 2 bases and J by 5 bases, with 11 bases left in between. A J-beta primer mix and a sample-barcoded 5' primer were used in a second PCR of about 7 to 11 cycles. TCRdb ran MiXCR on the 5' RACE reads and lists one entry per CDR3 protein. The data contain approximately 1.5 million distinct CDR3 sequences, roughly 32% of them singletons. The receptor was derived from a woman aged 25 to 39 in good health. The source material was blood. The V gene is TRBV10-3, the J gene TRBJ2-3; D not certain. The CDR3 region is CAISEEVSRDTQYF. CDR3 DNA sequence: TGTGCCATCAGTGAGGAAGTGTCAAGAGATACGCAGTATTTT.